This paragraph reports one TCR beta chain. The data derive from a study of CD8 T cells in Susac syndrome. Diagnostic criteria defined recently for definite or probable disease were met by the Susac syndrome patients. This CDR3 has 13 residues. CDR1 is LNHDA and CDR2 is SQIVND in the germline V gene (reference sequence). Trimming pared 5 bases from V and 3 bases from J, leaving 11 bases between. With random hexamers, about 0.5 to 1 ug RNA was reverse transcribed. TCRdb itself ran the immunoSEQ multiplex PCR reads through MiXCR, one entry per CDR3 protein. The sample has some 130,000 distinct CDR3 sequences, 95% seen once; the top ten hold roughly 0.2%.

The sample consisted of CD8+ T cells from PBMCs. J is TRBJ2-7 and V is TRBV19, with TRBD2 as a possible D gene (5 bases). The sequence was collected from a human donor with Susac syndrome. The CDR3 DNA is TGTGCCAGTAGTCGGGAATCTGACTACGAGCAGTACTTC. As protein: CASSRESDYEQYF. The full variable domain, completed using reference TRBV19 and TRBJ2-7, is DGGITQSPKYLFRKEGQNVTLSCEQNLNHDAMYWYRQDPGQGLRLIYYSQIVNDFQKGDIAEGYSVSREKKESFPLTVTSAQKNPTAFYLCASSRESDYEQYFGPGTRLTVT.